Each of the 12 T cell receptor beta chains below was sequenced from the same sample in a study of T-cell reconstitution after alpha-beta-depleted transplantation in children. The authors prepared the TCRbeta library with unique molecular identifiers. TCRdb processed the PCR reads anew with MiXCR; each CDR3 protein has one entry. Among 350,000 to 450,000 distinct CDR3 sequences listed, roughly 22% were seen once. Source: PBMCs from the stem cell graft donor, taken from the stem cell graft. The receptors were sampled from a human donor who donated a stem cell graft to a child with acute myeloid leukemia.

In its sample, this clonotype was seen once. The V gene is TRBV18, the J gene TRBJ2-1; TRBD2 matches at 9 bases. Germline assignment: CDR1 KGHSH and CDR2 LQKENI. The V segment lost 4 bases and the J segment 8 bases; nucleotides outside the gene matches: 9. The CDR3 spans 15 residues. The CDR3 nucleotides are TGTGCCAGCTCACTAGCGGGAGTCCCCGGATATGAGCAGTTCTTC. Residues: CASSLAGVPGYEQFF.

J is TRBJ2-2 and V is TRBV7-9; 7 bases agree with TRBD2. The CDR3 loop spans 17 amino acids. Germline V lookup: CDR1 SEHNR, CDR2 FQNEAQ (reference sequence). The J segment lost 9 bases and the V segment lost 3 bases, leaving 16 bases of the junction unmatched. This CDR3 is CASSFNPAGLRDRELFF. In DNA form, the CDR3 reads TGTGCCAGCAGCTTCAACCCAGCGGGACTAAGGGACCGGGAGCTGTTTTTT.

This clonotype was recorded many times. The rearrangement links TRBV20-1 to TRBJ1-1; D perhaps matches TRBD1 (6 bases). This CDR3 comprises 10 residues. The germline V and J ends were trimmed by 5 bases and 8 bases, with 9 bases remaining between them. Germline CDR1 and CDR2: DFQATT and SNEGSKA (reference sequence). The DNA for the CDR3 is TGCAGTGCTCTAGGGGGGGAAGCTTTCTTT. It translates to CSALGGEAFF.

This clonotype was seen at least ten times. The chain employs TRBV9 and TRBJ2-5, with D possibly being TRBD1 (7 bases). V shed 0 bases and J shed 5 bases, with 14 bases lying between them. Per germline, CDR1 SGDLS and CDR2 YYNGEE. This CDR3 spans 15 amino acids. The CDR3: CASSVEEGARETQYF. In nucleotides, the CDR3 is TGTGCCAGCAGCGTAGAGGAGGGGGCTAGGGAGACCCAGTACTTC.

This clonotype was seen only a few times. The CDR3 DNA reads as TGTGCCAGCCGGGCTAGCGGGAGAAGGCCGGGGGGAATACTCAATGGGGGAGATACGCAGTATTTT. It translates to CASRASGRRPGGILNGGDTQYF. The chain has TRBV6-2 or TRBV6-3 and TRBJ2-3, with 10 bases fitting TRBD2. Per germline, CDR1 MNHEY and CDR2 SVGEGT. CDR3 size: 22 residues. V dropped 8 bases and J dropped 5; count of bases not matched to a gene: 31.

The V call is TRBV9, the J call TRBJ2-3; 13 bases fit TRBD2. The length of the CDR3 is 16 residues. V dropped 2 bases and J dropped 2; count of bases not matched to a gene: 2. Germline-derived CDR1 and CDR2 are SGDLS and YYNGEE. CDR3 DNA sequence: TGTGCCAGCAGCGTCGGACTAGCGGGAGACACAGATACGCAGTATTTT. Protein sequence: CASSVGLAGDTDTQYF.

The genes are TRBV4-1 and TRBJ2-1; TRBD1 matches 9 bases. Germline V gives CDR1 MGHRA, CDR2 YSYEKL. The CDR3 is made up of 17 amino acids. Unmatched junction bases numbered 14, after V lost 4 bases and J lost 7 bases. CDR3 DNA sequence: TGCGCCAGCAGCCCCTCACCCGAACAGGGGGCGGTGAATGAGCAGTTCTTC. It translates to CASSPSPEQGAVNEQFF.

This clonotype was recorded at least ten times. J is TRBJ2-7 and V is TRBV28; D remains ambiguous. V was pared by 5 bases and J by 3 bases, with 8 bases between. CDR1 is MDHEN, CDR2 SYDVKM, per germline. The CDR3 length is 12 residues. CDR3 coding DNA: TGTGCCAGCAGTACGCCCCGCTACGAGCAGTACTTC. Its translation is CASSTPRYEQYF.

There are a few counts of this clonotype. CDR3: CAISESGLAGDNEQFF. The CDR3 DNA follows: TGTGCCATCAGTGAGTCGGGACTAGCGGGAGACAATGAGCAGTTCTTC. The chain couples TRBV10-3 to TRBJ2-1, with TRBD2 matching 14 bases. Per the germline V gene, CDR1 is ENHRY and CDR2 is SYGVKD. The CDR3 sequence is 16 residues long. The ends lost 0 bases at V and 5 bases at J; junction bases unmatched: 0.

The chain recombines TRBV12-3 or TRBV12-4 with TRBJ2-3; D uncertain. Trimming took 6 bases from V and 2 from J, leaving 6 bases between them. This CDR3 is 12 amino acids long. CDR3 in DNA: TGTGCCAGCAGGGATCTCACAGATACGCAGTATTTT. Translation gives CASRDLTDTQYF.

This clonotype was observed a handful of times. The chain uses TRBV29-1 and TRBJ2-5; 15 nucleotides line up with TRBD2. The CDR3 contains 16 residues. V trimming: 4 bases; J trimming: 4 bases; junction bases outside the gene matches: 7. Germline V CDR1 and CDR2: SQVTM, ANQGSEA. The CDR3 region is CSVAPGLAGGGETQYF. The CDR3 bases are TGCAGCGTTGCCCCGGGACTAGCGGGAGGAGGAGAGACCCAGTACTTC.

The V and J genes are TRBV20-1 and TRBJ2-1; D assignment may be TRBD1 or TRBD2 (5 bases each). The V gene lost 2 bases and the J gene lost 4 bases, with 15 bases spanning the gap. CDR3 length: 15 residues. CDR1 is DFQATT, CDR2 SNEGSKA, per germline (reference sequence). CDR3 nucleotide sequence: TGCAGTGCTAGAAGTTCGGGACGCGTATACAATGAGCAGTTCTTC. Amino acid sequence: CSARSSGRVYNEQFF.